The 27 T cell receptor beta chains below come from one sample, sequenced in a study of regulatory T cells in long-lasting Graves disease. CDR3 regions were amplified by Arm-PCR using iRepertoire HTBI primers to build TCR beta libraries. TCRdb reanalysed the multiplex PCR reads using MiXCR and keeps one entry per CDR3 protein. Of some 240,000 distinct CDR3 sequences listed, approximately 18% are singletons. This sample's time point: newly diagnosed GD, antithyroid drugs for less than 3 months. There was RNA extracted from PBMCs, and the TCR library was made from it. These same records also appear under a second study, on T cells in Graves' hyperthyroidism and ophthalmopathy.

Specimen: peripheral blood mononuclear cells (PBMCs), collected at new diagnosis, from a patient treated with antithyroid drugs. The receptors stem from a woman between 25 and 40 years old with Graves disease.

The chain uses TRBV29-1 and TRBJ2-1; D unclear. There are 12 residues in the CDR3. Between the trimmed V and J ends, which lost 4 bases and 6 bases, there was a span of 10 bases. Germline V gene lookup returns CDR1 SQVTM and CDR2 ANQGSEA. In DNA, the CDR3 is TGCAGCGTTGGGCAGGTTGGCAATGAGCAGTTCTTC. Protein sequence: CSVGQVGNEQFF.

There are a few counts of this clonotype. The gene calls are TRBV10-1 and TRBJ2-5; D is unclear. The CDR3 loop spans 13 amino acids. Trimming left V 4 bases short and J 2 bases short, with 8 bases between. Germline values: CDR1 WNHNN, CDR2 SYGVQD (reference sequence). CDR3 sequence reads: CASSGPLQETQYF. CDR3 bases: TGCGCCAGCAGTGGGCCGCTACAAGAGACCCAGTACTTC.

The V and J genes are TRBV12-5 and TRBJ1-1; 8 positions agree with TRBD1. Germline values: CDR1 LGHNT, CDR2 FRNRAP. Trimming removed 7 bases from V and 4 bases from J; junction bases left unmatched: 8. The CDR3 runs to 14 residues. The DNA of the CDR3 is TGTGCTAGTGTACTCGACAGGGGTGTCACTGAAGCTTTCTTT. This encodes CASVLDRGVTEAFF.

As concerns this clonotype: A much more abundant neighbour one base away suggests this may be a read error. The chain's CDR3 is CASGFGTSGGGGNEQFF. CDR3 in DNA: TGTGCCAGCGGTTTTGGGACTAGCGGGGGGGGGGGCAATGAGCAGTTCTTC. This chain uses TRBV28 with TRBJ2-1, with 16 bases that match TRBD2. The CDR3 contains 17 residues. The germline V gene has CDR1 MDHEN and CDR2 SYDVKM. Combining the CDR3 with reference TRBV28 and TRBJ2-1 gives the whole variable domain DVKVTQSSRYLVKRTGEKVFLECVQDMDHENMFWYRQDPGLGLRLIYFSYDVKMKEKGDIPEGYSVSREKKERFSLILESASTNQTSMYLCASGFGTSGGGGNEQFFGPGTRLTVL.

This clonotype was seen repeatedly, ten times or more. The chain carries TRBV6-2 or TRBV6-3 and TRBJ2-5; 10 nucleotides align to TRBD2. CDR1 MNHEY and CDR2 SVGEGT come from the germline V gene. V gave up 5 bases and J gave up 3 bases; unmatched junction bases: 3. The CDR3 extends over 14 amino acids. CDR3 amino acids: CASSELAGEETQYF. CDR3 in DNA: TGTGCCAGCAGTGAGCTAGCGGGGGAAGAGACCCAGTACTTC.

This clonotype was recorded many times. The chain combines TRBV19 with TRBJ2-2; 7 bases fit TRBD2. CDR3 length equals 15 residues. Germline CDR1 is LNHDA and CDR2 is SQIVND (reference sequence). J gave up 3 bases and V 10 bases, and 11 bases lay outside the gene matches. The CDR3 here is CATSGGDWDTGELFF. In DNA, the CDR3 is TGTGCCACCTCTGGGGGGGATTGGGACACCGGGGAGCTGTTTTTT.

With regard to this clonotype: This could be a read error, since a much larger clone is one nucleotide away. The chain uses TRBV5-6 and TRBJ1-2, with D possibly matching TRBD1 (5 bases). This CDR3 is built from 16 residues. Germline V gene data show CDR1 as SGHDT and CDR2 as YYEEEE. This CDR3 is CASSLDVGTTNSGYTF. CDR3 in DNA: TGTGCCAGCAGCTTGGATGTCGGGACGACTAACTCTGGCTACACCTTC.

This clonotype occurred many times. V is TRBV5-1 and J is TRBJ1-1; perhaps TRBD1 as D (5 bases). The V gene's germline CDR1 is SGHRS and CDR2 YFSETQ. The CDR3 length is 13 residues. Trimming removed 7 bases at V and 4 bases at J, with 14 bases between. CDR3 sequence (DNA): TGCGCCAGCGGGGACGGGGGGGGCACTGAAGCTTTCTTT. Residues: CASGDGGGTEAFF.

This clonotype was counted between two and nine times. The junction and the germline gene differ at one end; a read error may be behind it. The chain links TRBV10-3 to TRBJ2-7; D unresolved. This CDR3 comprises 13 residues. Germline V lookup: CDR1 ENHRY, CDR2 SYGVKD. CDR3 region: CTISETDPYEQYF. The CDR3 nucleotides read TGTACCATCAGTGAGACGGACCCCTACGAGCAGTACTTC.

The sample holds a few counts of this clonotype. It may be a read error: a sequence one base away is much more abundant. The conserved phenylalanine or tryptophan normally closing the CDR3 is absent here, so this likely arose from a read error. The CDR3 coding sequence is TGTGCCAGCAGCCGGGACAGGGATAATTCACCCCTCCACTCT. Protein product: CASSRDRDNSPLHS. This chain connects TRBV14 to TRBJ1-6, with TRBD1 matching 9 bases. CDR1 and CDR2 (germline): SGHDN, FVKESK. Trimming at V came to 4 bases and at J to 5 bases, leaving 0 bases not matched to a gene. The CDR3 consists of 14 residues.

As to this clonotype: A much larger clonotype is one base distant, so this may be a read error. The J gene is TRBJ1-5, the V gene TRBV6-2 or TRBV6-3; TRBD1 aligns across 8 bases. The trim removed 6 bases at V and 5 bases at J, leaving 21 bases unmatched. Germline assignment: CDR1 MNHEY and CDR2 SVGEGT. This CDR3 is built from 19 residues. The CDR3 spells CASRTTGTGEIGSDQPQHF. CDR3 DNA sequence: TGTGCCAGCAGAACCACCGGGACAGGAGAAATTGGGAGCGATCAGCCCCAGCATTTT.

This clonotype was seen at least ten times. The chain joins TRBV18 to TRBJ1-1; D perhaps matches TRBD1 (6 bases). CDR1 is KGHSH and CDR2 is LQKENI in the germline V gene. V was shortened by 3 bases and J by 5 bases, with 16 bases between the two germline ends. This CDR3 contains 15 residues. CDR3: CASSPLAGEGTEAFF. For the CDR3, the DNA is TGTGCCAGCTCACCTTTGGCAGGGGAAGGGACTGAAGCTTTCTTT.

This clonotype was counted ten times or more. V usage is TRBV12-5 and J usage is TRBJ2-5, with D maybe TRBD2 (5 bases). Trimming took 3 bases from V and 3 from J, leaving 8 bases between them. In germline, CDR1 is LGHNT, CDR2 FRNRAP. The CDR3 has 13 residues. CDR3 protein: CASGLSGKETQYF. For the CDR3, the DNA is TGTGCTAGTGGTTTATCGGGGAAAGAGACCCAGTACTTC. The full variable domain, rest sourced from reference TRBV12-5 and TRBJ2-5, is DARVTQTPRHKVTEMGQEVTMRCQPILGHNTVFWYRQTMMQGLELLAYFRNRAPLDDSGMPKDRFSAEMPDATLATLKIQPSEPRDSAVYFCASGLSGKETQYFGPGTRLLVL.

Many counts were recorded for this clonotype. The J gene is TRBJ1-1, the V gene TRBV6-5; 12 bases fit TRBD1. Germline V gene data show CDR1 as MNHEY and CDR2 as SVGAGI. V shed 0 bases, J shed 4 bases, and the junction held 0 bases outside the gene matches. This CDR3 is built from 15 residues. CDR3 in amino acids: CASSYSGQGATEAFF. The CDR3 bases are TGTGCCAGCAGTTACTCGGGACAGGGGGCCACTGAAGCTTTCTTT.

This clonotype was counted many times. The chain has TRBV10-3 and TRBJ1-2, with D possibly being TRBD1 (5 bases). Trimming took off 3 bases at V and 4 bases at J, with 12 bases between the two ends. CDR1 is ENHRY, CDR2 SYGVKD, per germline. This CDR3 is 14 amino acids long. The CDR3: CAISDRVRTYGYTF. CDR3 DNA sequence: TGTGCCATCAGTGACAGGGTCAGAACCTATGGCTACACCTTC.

This clonotype was found many times. V is TRBV30 and J is TRBJ2-6; TRBD1 matches 7 bases. Germline V gene data show CDR1 as GTSNPN and CDR2 as SVGIG (reference sequence). This CDR3 has 16 amino acids. V lost 2 bases, J lost 2 bases, and 6 bases stayed unmatched. The CDR3: CAWSQLTGAGANVLTF. The CDR3 DNA is TGTGCCTGGAGTCAACTTACAGGGGCTGGGGCCAACGTCCTGACTTTC. The complete variable domain, with remaining parts taken from reference TRBV30 and TRBJ2-6, reads SQTIHQWPATLVQPVGSPLSLECTVEGTSNPNLYWYRQAAGRGLQLLFYSVGIGQISSEVPQNLSASRPQDRQFILSSKKLLLSDSGFYLCAWSQLTGAGANVLTFGAGSRLTVL.

In its sample, this clonotype was seen many times. The chain combines TRBV18 with TRBJ1-1; D call uncertain. CDR1 is KGHSH and CDR2 is LQKENI in the germline V gene. CDR3 length: 13 amino acids. V shed 6 bases and J shed 1 base, with 9 bases lying between them. The CDR3 here is CASSRSENTEAFF. The CDR3, as DNA: TGTGCCAGCTCCCGAAGTGAGAACACTGAAGCTTTCTTT.

This clonotype has a single count. A read error is possible here, since a much larger clone lies one base away. This chain joins TRBV6-2 or TRBV6-3 and TRBJ2-1; D is uncertain. The CDR3 totals 13 residues. The germline gives CDR1 MNHEY, CDR2 SVGEGT. This CDR3 is CTSSYTWGNEQFF. The CDR3 bases are TGTACCAGCAGTTACACCTGGGGTAATGAGCAGTTCTTC.

Ten or more counts support this clonotype. V usage is TRBV6-2 or TRBV6-3 and J usage is TRBJ2-1; the match to TRBD2 covers 7 bases. Germline trimming cut 0 bases from V and 0 bases from J; bases unmatched to any gene: 8. This CDR3 comprises 18 residues. Germline assignment: CDR1 MNHEY and CDR2 SVGEGT. The CDR3 nucleotides are TGTGCCAGCAGTTACTCGGGCCTAGCGGTCAGCTCCTACAATGAGCAGTTCTTC. Residues: CASSYSGLAVSSYNEQFF.

In its sample, this clonotype was seen many times. The V gene is TRBV25-1, the J gene TRBJ1-1; no clear D gene. Trimming stripped 4 bases from V and 1 base from J, with 7 bases between. The CDR3 totals 13 residues. Germline V gene lookup returns CDR1 MGHDK and CDR2 SYGVNS. The CDR3 spells CASSALGNTEAFF. Written as DNA, the CDR3 is TGTGCCAGCAGTGCGTTGGGGAACACTGAAGCTTTCTTT.

At least ten counts were recorded for this clonotype. The rearrangement uses TRBV5-6 and TRBJ2-7; no reliable D call. Germline V gene sequence: CDR1 SGHDT, CDR2 YYEEEE. The V end lost 3 bases, the J end lost 4 bases, and 8 bases lay between the germline ends. The CDR3 contains 12 residues. CDR3 DNA sequence: TGTGCCAGCAGCTCGAGCCAGTACGAGCAGTACTTC. It translates to CASSSSQYEQYF.

This clonotype was seen repeatedly, ten times or more. This sequence joins TRBV19 and TRBJ2-1, with 8 bases aligning to TRBD1. Germline CDR1 is LNHDA and CDR2 is SQIVND (reference sequence). The CDR3 has 15 residues. Germline trimming cut 3 bases from V and 4 bases from J; bases unmatched to any gene: 5. Here the CDR3 reads CASSIGQGAYNEQFF. CDR3 coding DNA: TGTGCCAGTAGTATTGGGCAGGGGGCTTACAATGAGCAGTTCTTC.

This clonotype was seen a single time. This chain uses TRBV12-3 or TRBV12-4 with TRBJ2-1; the D gene could be TRBD1 or TRBD2 (5 bases each). CDR3 size: 16 residues. The V and J ends lost 5 bases and 6 bases respectively, with 20 bases between them. The CDR3 sequence: CASSPHGDPSSNEQFF. The CDR3 DNA is TGTGCCAGCAGTCCCCATGGGGACCCCTCATCCAATGAGCAGTTCTTC.

This clonotype appeared a few times. This may be a read error, as it is one base from a much larger clone. The V gene is TRBV2, the J gene TRBJ1-4; no definite D call. The CDR3 length is 13 residues. The germline V gene encodes CDR1 SNHLY and CDR2 FYNNEI. V was cut by 8 bases and J by 8 bases, with 15 bases left in between. The CDR3: CASPGSRAEKLFF. The CDR3 DNA reads as TGTGCCAGCCCGGGAAGCCGGGCGGAAAAACTGTTTTTT. Complete variable domain (other parts from reference TRBV2 and TRBJ1-4): EPEVTQTPSHQVTQMGQEVILRCVPISNHLYFYWYRQILGQKVEFLVSFYNNEISEKSEIFDDQFSVERPDGSNFTLKIRSTKLEDSAMYFCASPGSRAEKLFFGSGTQLSVL.

This clonotype was seen repeatedly, ten times or more. J is TRBJ1-1 and V is TRBV9; tentative D call: TRBD1 (5 bases). The CDR3 runs 15 residues. CDR1 is SGDLS and CDR2 is YYNGEE in the germline V gene. Trimming left V 5 bases short and J 7 bases short, with 21 bases between. The CDR3 nucleotides are TGTGCCAGCAGGGACCGGGACGATGGTTCCGGTGAAGCTTTCTTT. Amino acid sequence: CASRDRDDGSGEAFF.

This clonotype has ten or more counts. V usage is TRBV5-1 and J usage is TRBJ1-2; maybe TRBD1 (6 bases). The ends were cut back, 6 bases at V and 2 bases at J, with 8 bases in the middle. The germline CDR1 and CDR2 sequences are SGHRS and YFSETQ. The CDR3 loop spans 12 amino acids. Here the CDR3 reads CASKDRNYGYTF. The CDR3 nucleotides read TGCGCCAGCAAGGACAGAAACTATGGCTACACCTTC. The whole variable domain, filled in from reference TRBV5-1 and TRBJ1-2, reads KAGVTQTPRYLIKTRGQQVTLSCSPISGHRSVSWYQQTPGQGLQFLFEYFSETQRNKGNFPGRFSGRQFSNSRSEMNVSTLELGDSALYLCASKDRNYGYTFGSGTRLTVV.

This chain connects TRBV28 to TRBJ2-7; either TRBD1 or TRBD2 may fit D (5 bases each). The germline gives CDR1 MDHEN, CDR2 SYDVKM. The CDR3 consists of 16 residues. Between the trimmed V and J ends, which lost 1 base and 2 bases, there was a span of 15 bases. DNA for the CDR3: TGTGCCAGCAGTTTATTACCGGGACCGATCCCCTACGAGCAGTACTTC. Translated: CASSLLPGPIPYEQYF.